These T cell receptor beta chains were read from a single sample in a study of post-analysis software for immune sequencing data. TCRdb reprocessed the PCR reads with MiXCR, giving one entry per CDR3 protein. The sample shows about 770,000 distinct CDR3 sequences, around 46% of them seen only once. The source material was blood. These receptors were collected from a girl aged 10 to 17 with multiple sclerosis. The CDR3 runs from the conserved cysteine through the conserved F or W. D genes are given only for firm matches. Clone size is given for some rows only: seen once, a few or many times, or a class if the clone is expanded.

>.|TRBV7-9|TRBJ2-7|.
TGTGCCAGCAGCACCAACCTCGGGACCGCCGTCTACGAGCAGTACTTC
CASSTNLGTAVYEQYF
>few|TRBV24-1|TRBJ2-7|.
TGTGCCACCCGAGCGCTAGCCTCCTACGAGCAGTACTTC
CATRALASYEQYF
>few|TRBV25-1|TRBJ2-5|TRBD2
TGTGCCAGCAGTGAGGAGACCCCTAGCGGGATTGAAGAGACCCAGTACTTC
CASSEETPSGIEETQYF
>few|TRBV6-6|TRBJ2-7|.
TGTGCCAGCAGTTACTCCGCCTCCTACGAGCAGTACTTC
CASSYSASYEQYF
>.|TRBV12-3/TRBV12-4|TRBJ2-7|.
TGTGCCAGCAGCTTCATGGGGCGAGGCTACGAGCAGTACTTC
CASSFMGRGYEQYF
>few|TRBV20-1|TRBJ2-3|TRBD2
TGCAGTGCTCCCCTAGCGGGAGGAGCAGATACGCAGTATTTT
CSAPLAGGADTQYF
>.|TRBV7-9|TRBJ2-1|.
TGTGCCAGCAGCTTACTGCAAGCGGGTGACAATGAGCAGTTCTTC
CASSLLQAGDNEQFF
>.|TRBV7-2|TRBJ2-5|TRBD2
TGTGCCAGCAACTTACGACAACTAGCGGACGGTGAGACCCAGTACTTC
CASNLRQLADGETQYF
>.|TRBV20-1|TRBJ2-5|TRBD1
TGCAGTGCTAGAGACCGACAGGGGGGGAGGCAGTACTTC
CSARDRQGGRQYF
>.|TRBV7-7|TRBJ2-5|TRBD1
TGTGCTAGCAGCTTAGCCGGCAAAGGGACAGGGGATGGGCAAGAGACCCAGTACTTC
CASSLAGKGTGDGQETQYF
>.|TRBV28|TRBJ2-7|.
TGTGCCAGCAGTTCACCCAGGGGGGACACCTCCTACGAGCAGTACTTC
CASSSPRGDTSYEQYF
>.|TRBV4-3|TRBJ1-2|.
TGCGCCAGCAGCCAAGGGGCTGGTACATCATCCTATGGCTACACCTTC
CASSQGAGTSSYGYTF
>few|TRBV4-1|TRBJ2-3|TRBD2
TGCGCCAGCAGCCAAGAACGACTAGCGGGAGGGGATACGCAGTATTTT
CASSQERLAGGDTQYF
>.|TRBV28|TRBJ2-7|.
TGTGCCAGCAGTTTGAAGGGGCGGAAGCCCTCCTACGAGCAGTACTTC
CASSLKGRKPSYEQYF
>.|TRBV7-2|TRBJ1-1|.
TGTGCCAGCAGCCTAGAGAGCCAGTTCGGCACTGAAGCTTTCTTT
CASSLESQFGTEAFF
>few|TRBV18|TRBJ2-7|.
TGTGCCAGCTCACCACGGACAGAACATTCCTACGAGCAGTACTTC
CASSPRTEHSYEQYF
>.|TRBV7-9|TRBJ2-1|TRBD2
TGTGCCAGCAGCGGGACTAGCGGGAGGCCCCGTGAGCAGTTCTTC
CASSGTSGRPREQFF
>.|TRBV4-2|TRBJ2-7|TRBD2
TGTGCCAGCAGCCGAGATATCCTCGGGACTAGCGGCCAACGGAGATACGAGCAGTACTTC
CASSRDILGTSGQRRYEQYF
>few|TRBV6-8|TRBJ2-1|TRBD2
TGTGCCAGCAGACACCCGGGACTAGCGGATAATGAGCAGTTCTTC
CASRHPGLADNEQFF
>few|TRBV4-3|TRBJ2-1|.
TGCGCCAGCAGCGATCGACTAGCCTACAATGAGCAGTTCTTC
CASSDRLAYNEQFF
>few|TRBV11-2|TRBJ2-7|.
TGTGCCAGCAGCTTAGTCAATCGACAGGCCGAGCAGTACTTC
CASSLVNRQAEQYF
>once|TRBV27|TRBJ1-2|.
TGTGCCCCAACCGGGGGCTACACCTTC
CAPTGGYTF
>.|TRBV12-3/TRBV12-4|TRBJ2-7|TRBD2
TGTGCCAGCAGTTTAGCGTCCGCGGGAGGTGCTGGCGAGCAGTACTTC
CASSLASAGGAGEQYF
>few|TRBV28|TRBJ2-1|TRBD1
TGTGCCAGCAGTTCCCTAAACCGGGACAGGGTCGGCAATGAGCAGTTCTTC
CASSSLNRDRVGNEQFF
>.|TRBV7-6|TRBJ2-7|.
TGTGCCAGCAGCTTAGTCGACGGGAGTAGGCGCGAGCAGTACTTC
CASSLVDGSRREQYF
>.|TRBV5-1|TRBJ2-3|TRBD2
TGCGCCAGCAGCCCCCATGCTAGCGGGAAGACAGATACGCAGTATTTT
CASSPHASGKTDTQYF
>.|TRBV29-1|TRBJ1-1|.
TGCAGCGTTGCGGGACGATTGAACACTGAAGCTTTCTTT
CSVAGRLNTEAFF
>.|TRBV12-3/TRBV12-4|TRBJ2-3|TRBD2
TGTGCCAGCAGTTTACCAAAGGGAGGGGCAGATACGCAGTATTTT
CASSLPKGGADTQYF
>few|TRBV10-3|TRBJ2-3|TRBD1
TGTGCCATCAGTGAGGTGGCGCGGGACAGGTCCACAGATACGCAGTATTTT
CAISEVARDRSTDTQYF
>few|TRBV20-1|TRBJ1-6|.
TGCAGTGCTAGAGAAGGGAATTCACCCCTCCACTTT
CSAREGNSPLHF
>.|TRBV11-1|TRBJ2-1|.
TGTGCCAGCAGCTTAGCTAAGGGTTATGAGGCGGAACCCCCTTGGGGCAATGAGCAGTTCTTC
CASSLAKGYEAEPPWGNEQFF
>.|TRBV3-1|TRBJ2-1|TRBD2
TGTGCCAGCAGCCGACTAGCGGGAGGGATCGCTGAGCAGTTCTTC
CASSRLAGGIAEQFF
>few|TRBV10-3|TRBJ2-3|.
TGTGCCATCAGTGAGTCGCCGAGCACAGATACGCAGTATTTT
CAISESPSTDTQYF
>once|TRBV4-3|TRBJ2-2|.
TGCGCCAGCAGCCAGGGCGAGTACGCCGGGGAGCTGTTTTTT
CASSQGEYAGELFF
>few|TRBV29-1|TRBJ1-1|.
TGCAGCGGCATACAGTGGAACACTGAAGCTTTCTTT
CSGIQWNTEAFF
>.|TRBV10-3|TRBJ2-7|.
TGTGCCAGACGGGACGGTGGACACGAGCAGTACTTC
CARRDGGHEQYF
>.|TRBV5-1|TRBJ2-1|TRBD2
TGCGCCAGCAGCGTGACTAGCGGAGAGCAGTTCTTC
CASSVTSGEQFF